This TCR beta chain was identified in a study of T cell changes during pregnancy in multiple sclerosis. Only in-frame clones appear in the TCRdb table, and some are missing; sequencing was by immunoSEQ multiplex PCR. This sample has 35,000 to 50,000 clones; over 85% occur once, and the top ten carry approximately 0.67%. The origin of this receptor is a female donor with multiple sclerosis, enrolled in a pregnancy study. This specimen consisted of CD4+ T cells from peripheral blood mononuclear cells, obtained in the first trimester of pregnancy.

The CDR3: CASSVETGRNEQFF. In nucleotides, the CDR3 is TGTGCCAGCAGCGTAGAGACAGGGCGCAATGAGCAGTTCTTC. This chain links TRBV6-1 with TRBJ2-1; 7 bases are a match to TRBD1. CDR3 length equals 14 residues. Germline V gives CDR1 MNHNS, CDR2 SASEGT. Unmatched junction bases numbered 8, after V lost 6 bases and J lost 6 bases.